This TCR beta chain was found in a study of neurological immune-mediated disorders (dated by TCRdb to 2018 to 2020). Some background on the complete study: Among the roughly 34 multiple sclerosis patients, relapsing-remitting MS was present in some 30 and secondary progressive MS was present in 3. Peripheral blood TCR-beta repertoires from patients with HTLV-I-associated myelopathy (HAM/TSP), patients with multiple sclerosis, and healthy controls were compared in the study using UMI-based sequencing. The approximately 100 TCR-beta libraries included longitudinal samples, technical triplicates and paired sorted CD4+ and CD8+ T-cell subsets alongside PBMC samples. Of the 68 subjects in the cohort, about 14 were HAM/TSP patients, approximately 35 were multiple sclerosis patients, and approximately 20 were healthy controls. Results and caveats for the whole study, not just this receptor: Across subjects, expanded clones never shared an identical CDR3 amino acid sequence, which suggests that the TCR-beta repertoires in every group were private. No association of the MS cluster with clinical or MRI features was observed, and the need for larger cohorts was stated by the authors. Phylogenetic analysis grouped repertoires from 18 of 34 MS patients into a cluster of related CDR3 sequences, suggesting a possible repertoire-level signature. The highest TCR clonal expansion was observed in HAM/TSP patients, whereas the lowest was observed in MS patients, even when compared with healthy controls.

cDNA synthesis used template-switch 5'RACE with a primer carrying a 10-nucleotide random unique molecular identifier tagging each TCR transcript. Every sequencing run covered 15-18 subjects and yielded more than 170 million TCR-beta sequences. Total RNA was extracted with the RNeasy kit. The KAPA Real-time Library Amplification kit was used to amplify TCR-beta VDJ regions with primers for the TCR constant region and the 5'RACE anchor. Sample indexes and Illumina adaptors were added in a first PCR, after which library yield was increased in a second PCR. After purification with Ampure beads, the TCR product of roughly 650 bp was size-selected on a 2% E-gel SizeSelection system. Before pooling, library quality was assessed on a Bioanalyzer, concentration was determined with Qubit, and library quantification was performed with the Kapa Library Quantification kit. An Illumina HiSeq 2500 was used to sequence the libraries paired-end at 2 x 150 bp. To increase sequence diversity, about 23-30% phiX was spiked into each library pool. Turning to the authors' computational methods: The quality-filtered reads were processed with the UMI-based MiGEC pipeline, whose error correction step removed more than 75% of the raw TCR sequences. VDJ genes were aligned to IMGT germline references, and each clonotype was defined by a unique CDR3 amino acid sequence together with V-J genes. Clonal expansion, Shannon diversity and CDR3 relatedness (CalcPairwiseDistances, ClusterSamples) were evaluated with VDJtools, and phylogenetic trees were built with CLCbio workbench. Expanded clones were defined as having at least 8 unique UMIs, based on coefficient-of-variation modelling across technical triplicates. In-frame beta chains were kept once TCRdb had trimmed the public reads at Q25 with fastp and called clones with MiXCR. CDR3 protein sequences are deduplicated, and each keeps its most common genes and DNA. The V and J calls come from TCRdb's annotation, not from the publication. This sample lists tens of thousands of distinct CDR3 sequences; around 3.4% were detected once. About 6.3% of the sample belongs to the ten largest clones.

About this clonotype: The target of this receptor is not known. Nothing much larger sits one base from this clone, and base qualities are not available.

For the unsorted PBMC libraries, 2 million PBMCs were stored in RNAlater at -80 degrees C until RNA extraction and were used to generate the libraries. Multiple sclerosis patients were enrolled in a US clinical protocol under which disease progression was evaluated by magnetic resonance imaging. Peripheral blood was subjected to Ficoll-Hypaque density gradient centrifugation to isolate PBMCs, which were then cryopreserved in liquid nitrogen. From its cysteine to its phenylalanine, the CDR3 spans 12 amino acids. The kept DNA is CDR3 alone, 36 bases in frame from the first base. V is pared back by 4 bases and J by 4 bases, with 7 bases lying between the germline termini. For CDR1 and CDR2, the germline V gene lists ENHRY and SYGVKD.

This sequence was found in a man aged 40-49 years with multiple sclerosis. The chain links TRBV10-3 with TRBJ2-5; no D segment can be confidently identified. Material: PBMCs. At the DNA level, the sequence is TGTGCCATCAGTGCAAAGGGAGAGACCCAGTACTTC. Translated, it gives CAISAKGETQYF.